The clone carrying this T cell receptor (beta chain) showed up many times. No antigen is known for it. TCRdb re-called the 5' RACE reads with MiXCR, one entry per CDR3 protein. Of around 19,000 distinct CDR3 sequences listed, about 10% were seen once; the top ten hold 25% to 35%. These data come from a study of neurological immune-mediated disorders. Overall study findings and caveats: Patients with HTLV-1-associated myelopathy showed the most TCR clonal expansion. Those with multiple sclerosis showed the least, falling below healthy controls.

Among the participants, healthy controls were blood bank volunteers in Maryland, USA. The clonotype was recovered from a woman aged 50 to 60 in good health. Sample: CD8+ T cells from blood.

DNA of the CDR3: TGTGCCAGCAGCCAAGGCGGACTAGCAACAGATACGCAGTATTTT. Residues: CASSQGGLATDTQYF. The genes are TRBV3-1 and TRBJ2-3; 8 bases are shared with TRBD2. The CDR3 contains 15 residues. Germline CDR1 and CDR2: LGHDT and YNNKEL (reference sequence). V lost 1 base, J lost 3 bases, and 3 bases stayed unmatched.